This TCR beta chain was identified in a study of OX40 agonist ivuxolimab in advanced cancers. Study-wide background: Patients were 82.7% male with ages roughly 23 to 79, mean about 54.

Libraries were prepared by immunoSEQ multiplex PCR; TCRdb keeps only in-frame clonotypes and omits some of them. Of 76,000 or so clones listed, roughly 85% are singletons. Germline CDR1 reads SGHDT; CDR2 reads YYEEEE. The CDR3 runs 14 residues. V shed 0 bases and J shed 8 bases, with 14 bases lying between them. The J gene is TRBJ1-2, the V gene TRBV5-6; no clear D gene. The sequence was obtained from an adult with an advanced solid tumor such as melanoma, head and neck, liver or kidney cancer. The sequences come from CD4+ or CD8+ T cells sorted from blood, collected in a trial of the OX40 agonist ivuxolimab. CDR3 bases: TGTGCCAGCAGCTTGGATGACGCGCGGTGGGGCTACACCTTC. Translated, it gives CASSLDDARWGYTF.